This passage covers 32 T cell receptor beta chains from one sample sequenced in a study of blood T cells in healthy people across ages. With a J-beta primer mix and a sample-barcoded 5' primer, a second PCR ran 7 to 11 cycles. TCRdb reanalysed the 5' RACE reads using MiXCR and keeps one entry per CDR3 protein. The sample contains roughly 860,000 distinct CDR3 sequences, 62% of which appear only once. Material for sequencing was blood. All receptors derive from a man aged 25-40 years in good health.

The CDR3 DNA is TGTGCCAGCAGCCCGCCAACTAGCGGGGGGAGGAATGAGCAGTTCTTC. This translates into CASSPPTSGGRNEQFF. The genes are TRBV3-1 and TRBJ2-1; 12 nucleotides match TRBD2. Trimming at V came to 4 bases and at J to 7 bases, leaving 8 bases not matched to a gene. Germline CDR1 is LGHDT and CDR2 is YNNKEL (reference sequence). This CDR3 contains 16 residues.

This clonotype has a handful of counts. The chain uses TRBV12-3 or TRBV12-4 and TRBJ1-6; D perhaps matches TRBD1 (5 bases). The CDR3 covers 14 residues. V lost 7 bases to trimming and J lost 3 bases, with 10 bases between them. The DNA of the CDR3 is TGTGCCAGCATCCGGGACCTCTATAATTCACCCCTCCACTTT. Its protein product is CASIRDLYNSPLHF.

The V and J genes are TRBV12-3 or TRBV12-4 and TRBJ2-5, with D perhaps TRBD1 (5 bases). CDR3 length equals 16 residues. Between the trimmed V and J ends, which lost 5 bases and 2 bases, there was a span of 18 bases. The chain's CDR3 is CASSDGPLGQQETQYF. CDR3 in DNA: TGTGCCAGCAGTGATGGACCGCTGGGGCAACAAGAGACCCAGTACTTC.

V usage is TRBV28 and J usage is TRBJ2-7; possible D gene TRBD2, 6 bases. V was shortened by 5 bases and J by 0 bases, with 14 bases between the two germline ends. CDR1 and CDR2 from the germline V gene are MDHEN and SYDVKM. The CDR3 sequence is 15 residues long. CDR3 region: CASSPSGLTSYEQYF. The DNA of the CDR3 is TGTGCCAGCAGTCCCTCGGGACTGACCTCCTACGAGCAGTACTTC.

This clonotype was found a few times. The rearrangement links TRBV7-9 to TRBJ1-4; no definite D call. Germline CDR1 reads SEHNR; CDR2 reads FQNEAQ (reference sequence). The CDR3 is 15 amino acids. V lost 5 bases, J lost 0 bases, and 10 bases lay in between. The CDR3 sequence: CASSPPATTNEKLFF. CDR3 DNA: TGTGCCAGCAGCCCCCCAGCTACAACTAATGAAAAACTGTTTTTT.

The chain has TRBV2 and TRBJ2-3; D tentatively reads TRBD1 or TRBD2 (5 bases each). CDR1 and CDR2 from the germline V gene are SNHLY and FYNNEI. This CDR3 comprises 18 residues. V dropped 10 bases and J dropped 6 bases, with 32 bases sitting between them. CDR3 region: CATLGRTLLSSRDDTQYF. In nucleotides, the CDR3 is TGTGCCACCTTGGGACGGACGTTATTATCTTCCAGGGACGATACGCAGTATTTT.

The chain combines TRBV3-1 with TRBJ1-2, with a possible D match to TRBD1 (6 bases). The V gene's germline CDR1 is LGHDT and CDR2 YNNKEL (reference sequence). The CDR3 is 14 residues long. V was trimmed by 2 bases and J by 4 bases, leaving 11 bases between them. CDR3 bases: TGTGCCAGCAGCCAACCTGGACAGACCTATGGCTACACCTTC. This codes for CASSQPGQTYGYTF.

This clonotype was picked up one time. The chain joins TRBV5-1 to TRBJ2-7; D call uncertain. This CDR3 region has 14 residues. Germline CDR1 SGHRS, CDR2 YFSETQ. Between the trimmed V and J ends, which lost 0 bases and 1 base, there was a span of 8 bases. The CDR3 sequence: CASSLAQNSYEQYF. In nucleotides, the CDR3 is TGCGCCAGCAGCTTGGCCCAGAATTCCTACGAGCAGTACTTC.

This chain connects TRBV28 to TRBJ2-5, with D hard to call. The DNA end is more similar to TRBJ2-7, so the J call may be wrong. Germline assignment: CDR1 MDHEN and CDR2 SYDVKM. The length of the CDR3 is 13 residues. CDR3 DNA: TGTGCCAGCAGTTTAGCCAGGCCCCACGAGCAGTACTTC. Its translation: CASSLARPHEQYF.

This clonotype was detected once. CDR3 sequence reads: CASISGGALTDTQYF. In DNA, the CDR3 is TGTGCCAGCATTAGCGGGGGGGCCCTCACAGATACGCAGTATTTT. The rearrangement uses TRBV27 and TRBJ2-3, with 11 bases identical to TRBD2. Germline CDR1 is MNHEY and CDR2 is SMNVEV (reference sequence). CDR3 length: 15 amino acids. V gave up 7 bases and J gave up 2 bases; unmatched junction bases: 5.

The chain combines TRBV4-2 with TRBJ2-3, with 9 nucleotides matching TRBD2. The CDR3 is 16 amino acids. V trimming: 0 bases; J trimming: 7 bases; junction bases outside the gene matches: 8. Germline CDR1 LGHNA, CDR2 YNFKEQ. Here the CDR3 DNA reads TGTGCCAGCAGCCAAGATGAAGCGGGGGGATCGTATACGCAGTATTTT. This codes for CASSQDEAGGSYTQYF.

The rearrangement joins TRBV30 to TRBJ2-7, with 12 bases identical to TRBD2. CDR1 is GTSNPN and CDR2 is SVGIG in the germline V gene (reference sequence). Germline trimming cut 4 bases from V and 2 bases from J; bases unmatched to any gene: 6. There are 15 residues in the CDR3. The CDR3 spells CAWTESSGGAYEQYF. The CDR3 region has the DNA TGTGCCTGGACCGAATCTAGCGGGGGGGCCTACGAGCAGTACTTC.

This clonotype has a handful of counts. The chain joins TRBV28 to TRBJ2-1; 7 bases are a match to TRBD2. The junction had 4 bases not matched to a gene; V was cut back by 6 bases and J by 5 bases. The CDR3 sequence is 13 residues long. Looked up from germline, CDR1 is MDHEN and CDR2 is SYDVKM. CDR3 sequence: CASRLAGNNEQFF. The CDR3 DNA sequence: TGTGCCAGCAGATTAGCGGGTAACAATGAGCAGTTCTTC.

The J gene is TRBJ2-4, the V gene TRBV14; D is unclear. The J call is uncertain, as TRBJ2-7 better fits the DNA end. The CDR3 is 14 amino acids. Germline CDR1 SGHDN, CDR2 FVKESK. The CDR3 sequence: CASSQVGGRSEQYF. The CDR3, as DNA: TGTGCCAGCAGCCAAGTAGGCGGAAGAAGCGAGCAGTACTTC.

The chain couples TRBV15 to TRBJ2-1; D perhaps matches TRBD2 (5 bases). This CDR3 spans 13 amino acids. Trimming took 8 bases from V and 9 from J, leaving 17 bases between them. Germline CDR1 LNHNV, CDR2 YYDKDF (reference sequence). In nucleotides, the CDR3 is TGTGCCACCGGCACTCAAGGAGGCGGTGAGCAGTTCTTC. This sequence encodes CATGTQGGGEQFF.

The chain carries TRBV20-1 and TRBJ2-3, with 8 bases that match TRBD2. Germline V gene sequence: CDR1 DFQATT, CDR2 SNEGSKA (reference sequence). The CDR3 is 13 residues long. The V gene end was trimmed by 5 bases and the J gene end by 1 base; junction bases not matched to a gene: 2. The DNA of the CDR3 is TGCAGTGCTCCGACTAGCGGCACAGATACGCAGTATTTT. Amino acids: CSAPTSGTDTQYF.

This chain links TRBV20-1 with TRBJ1-2, with unresolved D. CDR1 and CDR2 (germline): DFQATT, SNEGSKA (reference sequence). Trimming cost V 3 bases and J 6 bases, with 2 bases left between them. The CDR3 consists of 9 residues. CDR3: CSARNGYTF. Here the CDR3 DNA reads TGCAGTGCTAGGAATGGCTACACCTTC.

V is TRBV5-1 and J is TRBJ2-2; no clear D. Germline assignment: CDR1 SGHRS and CDR2 YFSETQ. This CDR3 contains 15 residues. V lost 1 base, J lost 1 base, and 8 bases lay in between. The CDR3 coding sequence is TGCGCCAGCAGCTTGCATAACATGAACACCGGGGAGCTGTTTTTT. Residues: CASSLHNMNTGELFF.

V usage is TRBV14 and J usage is TRBJ1-1; TRBD1 matches 11 bases. Germline CDR1 SGHDN, CDR2 FVKESK. The CDR3 consists of 15 residues. With V trimmed by 4 bases and J by 4 bases, 5 bases remained unmatched. In DNA form, the CDR3 reads TGTGCCAGCAGCCGCCACGGGACAGGGGGCACTGAAGCTTTCTTT. This sequence encodes CASSRHGTGGTEAFF.

The rearrangement joins TRBV5-6 to TRBJ1-5; possible D gene TRBD1, 6 bases. V dropped 4 bases and J dropped 0 bases, with 8 bases sitting between them. CDR1 SGHDT and CDR2 YYEEEE come from the germline V gene. The CDR3 has 14 residues. CDR3: CASSQGISNQPQHF. DNA for the CDR3: TGTGCCAGCAGCCAGGGGATTAGCAATCAGCCCCAGCATTTT. The full variable domain, completed using reference TRBV5-6 and TRBJ1-5, is DAGVTQSPTHLIKTRGQQVTLRCSPKSGHDTVSWYQQALGQGPQFIFQYYEEEERQRGNFPDRFSGHQFPNYSSELNVNALLLGDSALYLCASSQGISNQPQHFGDGTRLSIL.

The chain links TRBV3-1 to TRBJ2-4, with D possibly being TRBD2 (7 bases). The CDR3 spans 15 residues. CDR1 is LGHDT, CDR2 YNNKEL, per germline (reference sequence). V lost 3 bases, J lost 2 bases, and 11 bases lay in between. The CDR3 loop reads CASSQGGASKNIQYF. The CDR3 coding sequence is TGTGCCAGCAGCCAGGGGGGGGCGTCCAAAAACATTCAGTACTTC.

The rearrangement joins TRBV20-1 to TRBJ1-6, with TRBD1 matching over 7 bases. V shed 5 bases and J 7 bases; nucleotides not matched to a gene: 5. Germline V gene lookup returns CDR1 DFQATT and CDR2 SNEGSKA (reference sequence). This CDR3 is built from 13 residues. CDR3 loop: CSAHDRDNSPLHF. DNA for the CDR3: TGCAGTGCTCACGACAGGGACAATTCACCCCTCCACTTT.

This clonotype was seen a single time. This chain joins TRBV20-1 and TRBJ2-4, with a weak D call TRBD2 (5 bases). The DNA matches TRBJ2-7 better at its end, which makes the J call doubtful. The CDR3 is 12 amino acids. Germline V gene data show CDR1 as DFQATT and CDR2 as SNEGSKA (reference sequence). CDR3: CSASGDRYEQYF. CDR3 nucleotides: TGCAGTGCTAGCGGGGATCGGTACGAGCAGTACTTC.

The CDR3 region is CAISGTGSSGANVLTF. CDR3 coding DNA: TGTGCCATCAGTGGGACAGGGAGCTCTGGGGCCAACGTCCTGACTTTC. The chain has TRBV10-3 and TRBJ2-6, with 8 bases that match TRBD1. CDR3 length: 16 residues. CDR1 and CDR2 (germline): ENHRY, SYGVKD. V shed 4 bases and J 0 bases; nucleotides not matched to a gene: 2.

This clonotype was seen once. The chain recombines TRBV5-6 with TRBJ1-6; D is uncertain. V was pared by 3 bases and J by 8 bases, with 6 bases between. The V gene's germline CDR1 is SGHDT and CDR2 YYEEEE. This CDR3 has 12 residues. The CDR3 nucleotides read TGTGCCAGCAGCTCCAGTTATTCACCCCTCCACTTT. Protein product: CASSSSYSPLHF.

The sample holds a few counts of this clonotype. The chain carries TRBV20-1 and TRBJ2-6; TRBD2 is a possible D gene (6 bases). The CDR3 has 14 amino acids. Germline CDR1 reads DFQATT; CDR2 reads SNEGSKA (reference sequence). The ends were cut back, 6 bases at V and 1 base at J, with 10 bases in the middle. The CDR3: CSAGGVSGANVLTF. Written as DNA, the CDR3 is TGCAGTGCCGGGGGAGTATCTGGGGCCAACGTCCTGACTTTC.

Comment on this clonotype: At one of its ends the junction is not consistent with the germline gene, which may arise from a read error. The chain couples TRBV2 to TRBJ1-6, with TRBD1 as a possible D gene (5 bases). The germline gives CDR1 SNHLY, CDR2 FYNNEI. The length of the CDR3 is 17 residues. As DNA, the CDR3 is TGTGCCAGCAGTGGAGACGGGGGACCATGGTATAATTCACCTCTCCACTTT. Encoded protein: CASSGDGGPWYNSPLHF.

This clonotype was recorded a few times. The CDR3 coding sequence is TGCAGTGCTTTAGGGGCGGAGACCCAGTACTTC. It specifies CSALGAETQYF. The chain is built from TRBV20-1 and TRBJ2-5; D might be TRBD1 (5 bases). V lost 5 bases and J 5 bases, leaving 9 bases between the germline ends. The germline V gene has CDR1 DFQATT and CDR2 SNEGSKA (reference sequence). The CDR3 runs to 11 residues.

This clonotype showed up many times. The J gene is TRBJ2-1, the V gene TRBV10-3, with 9 bases aligning to TRBD2. Per the germline V gene, CDR1 is ENHRY and CDR2 is SYGVKD. V shed 4 bases and J 7 bases; nucleotides not matched to a gene: 8. The CDR3 has 15 amino acids. The CDR3 region is CAISALAGDVNEQFF. The DNA for the CDR3 is TGTGCCATCAGTGCATTAGCGGGGGACGTGAATGAGCAGTTCTTC.

Only a few counts were recorded for this clonotype. This chain uses TRBV6-1 with TRBJ2-7; perhaps TRBD1 as D (5 bases). This CDR3 has 14 residues. Germline CDR1 is MNHNS and CDR2 is SASEGT. V lost 7 bases and J 2 bases, leaving 15 bases between the germline ends. CDR3 protein: CASIIMQGTYEQYF. For the CDR3, the DNA is TGTGCCAGCATAATCATGCAGGGAACCTACGAGCAGTACTTC.

The chain couples TRBV12-3 or TRBV12-4 to TRBJ1-1, with 7 bases identical to TRBD1. The CDR3 contains 15 residues. The trim removed 7 bases at V and 4 bases at J, leaving 12 bases unmatched. The CDR3 sequence is CASTPTQGIGTEAFF. For the CDR3, the DNA is TGTGCCAGCACCCCAACACAGGGGATTGGCACTGAAGCTTTCTTT.

Here the CDR3 reads CASSLAGHQETQYF. The CDR3 DNA sequence: TGTGCCAGCAGCTTAGCGGGACACCAAGAGACCCAGTACTTC. V and J are TRBV7-2 and TRBJ2-5; D possibly matches TRBD1 or TRBD2 (5 bases each). The CDR3 is made up of 14 amino acids. CDR1 and CDR2 from the germline V gene are SGHTA and FQGNSA. V lost 0 bases and J 0 bases, leaving 5 bases between the germline ends.